This T cell receptor (beta chain) was sequenced during a study of blood T cell repertoires in COVID-19. The overall study: Both acute and convalescent COVID-19 samples were obtained from the United States, Italy and Spain.

Either two negative PCRs, clearance, or symptom resolution qualified Cohort 3 donors as recovered. Germline V gene data show CDR1 as KGHDR and CDR2 as SFDVKD. The CDR3 spans 16 residues. The trim removed 2 bases at V and 4 bases at J, leaving 5 bases unmatched. Authors' data handling: It was from reference gene primer amplification that nucleated cell counts were estimated. Using immunoSEQ multiplex PCR, the repertoire was profiled, and TCRdb retains in-frame clones only, with some absent. V and J calls and clone size are as listed in that table; D and trimming were resolved from the DNA. The sample holds about 480,000 clones; 75% to 90% are singletons and the top ten take 8.3%.

What was sequenced was PBMCs or T cells enriched from blood (not recorded which). The chain carries TRBV24-1 and TRBJ2-1, with 9 positions matching TRBD1. The TCR originated in an older woman who had recovered from COVID-19. The CDR3 nucleotides read TGTGCCACCAGTGATTGGGGACAGGGAGGATACAATGAGCAGTTCTTC. Its translation: CATSDWGQGGYNEQFF.